Presented here are 13 T cell receptor beta chains from one specimen sequenced in a study of blood T cell repertoires in COVID-19. Using immunoSEQ multiplex PCR, the repertoire was profiled, and TCRdb retains in-frame clones only, with some absent. The sample includes about 160,000 clones, 80% to 85% of them seen just once. Sequencing was done on a sample of peripheral blood. These receptors all stem from a woman older than 75 with active or convalescent COVID-19.

V usage is TRBV7-9 and J usage is TRBJ2-5; tentatively, D is TRBD2 (6 bases). The germline CDR1 and CDR2 sequences are SEHNR and FQNEAQ (reference sequence). The CDR3 is 14 residues long. Trimming stripped 11 bases from V and 0 bases from J, with 16 bases between. CDR3 coding DNA: TGTGCCTTAAACCCGGGGGAAAACCAAGAGACCCAGTACTTC. As protein: CALNPGENQETQYF.

V usage is TRBV18 and J usage is TRBJ1-4, with D unclear. From germline, CDR1 is KGHSH and CDR2 LQKENI. V was cut by 7 bases and J by 0 bases, with 6 bases left in between. The CDR3 contains 13 residues. Written as DNA, the CDR3 is TGTGCCAGCTTCACTGCAACTAATGAAAAACTGTTTTTT. It codes for CASFTATNEKLFF.

The rearrangement joins TRBV2 to TRBJ1-2; TRBD1 might be the D (5 bases). There are 11 residues in the CDR3. Germline CDR1 reads SNHLY; CDR2 reads FYNNEI. V was clipped by 5 bases and J by 8 bases, with 9 bases between them. The CDR3 sequence: CASSSGLGYTF. The DNA for the CDR3 is TGTGCCAGCAGTTCGGGACTGGGCTACACCTTC. The complete variable domain, with remaining parts taken from reference TRBV2 and TRBJ1-2, reads EPEVTQTPSHQVTQMGQEVILRCVPISNHLYFYWYRQILGQKVEFLVSFYNNEISEKSEIFDDQFSVERPDGSNFTLKIRSTKLEDSAMYFCASSSGLGYTFGSGTRLTVV.

V and J are TRBV7-9 and TRBJ1-1; TRBD1 agrees at 8 bases. The germline gives CDR1 SEHNR, CDR2 FQNEAQ (reference sequence). The CDR3 totals 13 residues. V lost 7 bases to trimming and J lost 6 bases; unmatched junction nucleotides: 7. The CDR3 bases are TGTGCCAGCACCCAGGACAGGGAAGCTGAAGCTTTCTTT. It is translated as CASTQDREAEAFF.

This clone was seen just once. The rearrangement joins TRBV7-2 to TRBJ2-1, with a possible D match to TRBD1 (5 bases). The CDR3 spans 14 residues. The V gene lost 1 base and the J gene lost 4 bases, with 8 bases spanning the gap. The germline CDR1 and CDR2 sequences are SGHTA and FQGNSA. The CDR3 protein is CASSLVDSYNEQFF. The CDR3 DNA follows: TGTGCCAGCAGCTTAGTCGACAGTTACAATGAGCAGTTCTTC.

This rearrangement joins TRBV7-8 to TRBJ1-5; 8 nucleotides agree with TRBD1. V trimming: 1 base; J trimming: 9 bases; junction bases outside the gene matches: 8. The V gene's germline CDR1 is SGHVS and CDR2 FQNEAQ. The CDR3 contains 15 residues. Here the CDR3 reads CASSLVGQALGPQHF. The CDR3 DNA reads as TGTGCCAGCAGCTTAGTGGGACAGGCGTTGGGGCCCCAGCATTTT.

Only a few counts were recorded for this clone. This rearrangement joins TRBV6-5 to TRBJ1-4; TRBD1 agrees at 11 bases. This CDR3 is built from 14 residues. Germline CDR1 and CDR2: MNHEY and SVGAGI. The V segment lost 6 bases and the J segment 8 bases; nucleotides outside the gene matches: 5. CDR3 sequence reads: CASSRTGGIEKLFF. The CDR3, as DNA: TGTGCCAGCAGCCGGACAGGGGGCATAGAAAAACTGTTTTTT.

V usage is TRBV10-3 and J usage is TRBJ2-3; 7 bases agree with TRBD2. Per germline, CDR1 ENHRY and CDR2 SYGVKD. This CDR3 is built from 13 residues. V was clipped by 8 bases and J by 0 bases; unmatched bases: 2. The CDR3: CAIGGGSTDTQYF. CDR3 in DNA: TGTGCCATCGGGGGGGGAAGCACAGATACGCAGTATTTT.

The rearrangement joins TRBV6-5 to TRBJ1-3; D unresolved. Per the germline V gene, CDR1 is MNHEY and CDR2 is SVGAGI. The CDR3 extends over 15 amino acids. Deletions cut 6 bases from V and 1 base from J, with 13 bases between. In DNA, the CDR3 is TGTGCCAGCAGGGGAGGTACAGTTTCTGGAAACACCATATATTTT. As protein: CASRGGTVSGNTIYF.

This clone was counted a single time. The chain combines TRBV27 with TRBJ2-7; D possibly corresponds to TRBD1 (6 bases). The CDR3 spans 14 residues. The V end lost 5 bases, the J end lost 2 bases, and 13 bases lay between the germline ends. The germline CDR1 and CDR2 sequences are MNHEY and SMNVEV (reference sequence). The CDR3 loop is CASSSRGFTYEQYF. In DNA, the CDR3 is TGTGCCAGCAGTAGCAGGGGTTTTACCTACGAGCAGTACTTC.

The chain is built from TRBV29-1 and TRBJ1-1, with D possibly matching TRBD1 (6 bases). This CDR3 contains 15 residues. V lost 5 bases, J lost 6 bases, and 22 bases lay in between. In germline, CDR1 is SQVTM, CDR2 ANQGSEA. CDR3 DNA sequence: TGCAGCGTTCTCTCAGCCCGGGGGGCCGGAGCTGAAGCTTTCTTT. Translation gives CSVLSARGAGAEAFF.

The chain carries TRBV6-5 and TRBJ1-2; the D gene is possibly TRBD1 (6 bases). The CDR3 totals 15 residues. Trimming shortened V by 2 bases and J by 8 bases, and 18 bases separated the two germline ends. Germline V lookup: CDR1 MNHEY, CDR2 SVGAGI. The CDR3 coding sequence is TGTGCCAGCAGTTACGTCTTAGGACAGAGTGGCGGCTACACCTTC. Protein product: CASSYVLGQSGGYTF.

The chain links TRBV27 to TRBJ1-5, with D maybe TRBD1 (6 bases). V lost 6 bases and J lost 1, with 13 bases in between. This CDR3 spans 15 amino acids. The germline V gene encodes CDR1 MNHEY and CDR2 SMNVEV (reference sequence). As DNA, the CDR3 is TGTGCCAGCAGACCCGGGACAATCAGCAATCAGCCCCAGCATTTT. It yields the protein CASRPGTISNQPQHF.